These 25 T cell receptor beta chains share one sample of origin, sequenced in a study of neurological immune-mediated disorders. TCRdb independently ran MiXCR on the 5' RACE reads; one entry per CDR3 protein. The profile shows about 25,000 distinct CDR3 sequences, 3% to 3.5% of them singletons. Sequencing was done on a sample of PBMCs. The receptors derive from a woman aged 30 to 39 with multiple sclerosis.

The table lists this clonotype with many counts. The chain uses TRBV12-3 or TRBV12-4 and TRBJ1-5; no clear D gene. The CDR3 is 16 amino acids. V gave up 2 bases and J gave up 5 bases, with 16 bases separating them. CDR3 loop: CASSLSVLWRDQPQHF. DNA of the CDR3: TGTGCCAGCAGTTTATCGGTCCTCTGGAGGGATCAGCCCCAGCATTTT.

This clonotype was observed at least ten times. The gene calls are TRBV5-1 and TRBJ2-2; D perhaps matches TRBD2 (6 bases). Trimming took off 1 base at V and 0 bases at J, with 16 bases between the two ends. This CDR3 has 18 residues. From germline, CDR1 is SGHRS and CDR2 YFSETQ. For the CDR3, the DNA is TGCGCCAGCAGCTTGAGCGCAGCCACTAGCTCGAACACCGGGGAGCTGTTTTTT. This gives the protein CASSLSAATSSNTGELFF.

This clonotype was recorded at least ten times. The rearrangement uses TRBV12-3 or TRBV12-4 and TRBJ1-5; D perhaps matches TRBD1 (6 bases). V was shortened by 1 base and J by 6 bases, with 22 bases between the two germline ends. This CDR3 has 18 amino acids. CDR3 nucleotides: TGTGCCAGCAGTTTAGTTTCTCTATTGTCCCTAGGGGGTCAGCCCCAGCATTTT. Residues: CASSLVSLLSLGGQPQHF.

This clonotype was recorded a few times. A much larger clone lies one base from this, so it may be a read error. The V call is TRBV18, the J call TRBJ2-5, with a weak D call TRBD1 (5 bases). The V gene's germline CDR1 is KGHSH and CDR2 LQKENI. The V and J ends lost 6 bases and 5 bases respectively, with 25 bases between them. The CDR3 is 17 residues long. CDR3 sequence reads: CASSPDRQSTPGETQYF. CDR3 nucleotides: TGTGCCAGCTCGCCCGATCGACAGTCCACGCCTGGGGAGACCCAGTACTTC.

The chain uses TRBV6-2 or TRBV6-3 and TRBJ2-7, with 7 bases identical to TRBD1. V lost 5 bases to trimming and J lost 0 bases; unmatched junction nucleotides: 1. The length of the CDR3 is 13 residues. Germline V gene sequence: CDR1 MNHEY, CDR2 SVGEGT. In nucleotides, the CDR3 is TGTGCCAGCAGTGGGGACAGCTCCTACGAGCAGTACTTC. Amino acid sequence: CASSGDSSYEQYF.

This clonotype was observed many times. V is TRBV6-6 and J is TRBJ1-1; TRBD1 aligns across 8 bases. Trimming at V came to 6 bases and at J to 6 bases, leaving 6 bases not matched to a gene. The CDR3 has 13 amino acids. Germline loops: CDR1 MNHNY, CDR2 SVGAGI (reference sequence). The CDR3 loop is CASSTGQGSEAFF. DNA for the CDR3: TGTGCCAGCAGCACAGGACAGGGATCTGAAGCTTTCTTT.

The chain is built from TRBV7-9 and TRBJ2-7; 7 bases agree with TRBD1. The CDR3 has 14 amino acids. Germline CDR1 SEHNR, CDR2 FQNEAQ (reference sequence). Unmatched junction bases numbered 10, after V lost 4 bases and J lost 7 bases. The CDR3 DNA follows: TGTGCCAGCAGCTCCGGGACAGCTTCCTCAGAGCAGTACTTC. This translates into CASSSGTASSEQYF. Using reference TRBV7-9 and TRBJ2-7 for the parts outside the CDR3, the full variable domain is DTGVSQNPRHKITKRGQNVTFRCDPISEHNRLYWYRQTLGQGPEFLTYFQNEAQLEKSRLLSDRFSAERPKGSFSTLEIQRTEQGDSAMYLCASSSGTASSEQYFGPGTRLTVT.

This clonotype was observed many times. This chain connects TRBV25-1 to TRBJ1-1, with 11 bases identical to TRBD1. The germline V gene encodes CDR1 MGHDK and CDR2 SYGVNS. Germline trimming cut 6 bases from V and 5 bases from J; bases unmatched to any gene: 8. This CDR3 spans 15 amino acids. Here the CDR3 DNA reads TGTGCCAGCAGAGGACAGGGGGCGTTCGGTACTGAAGCTTTCTTT. Its translation is CASRGQGAFGTEAFF.

This clonotype has ten or more counts. The V and J genes are TRBV29-1 and TRBJ1-1, with D hard to call. This CDR3 comprises 13 residues. V was cut by 7 bases and J by 2 bases, with 14 bases left in between. CDR1 is SQVTM, CDR2 ANQGSEA, per germline. CDR3 loop: CSANFDINTEAFF. The CDR3 region has the DNA TGCAGCGCCAATTTCGACATCAACACTGAAGCTTTCTTT.

This clonotype was counted at least ten times. This chain uses TRBV4-3 with TRBJ2-6, with 7 bases that match TRBD2. Per germline, CDR1 LGHNA and CDR2 YSLEER. The CDR3 is made up of 16 amino acids. The V gene end was trimmed by 5 bases and the J gene end by 3 bases; junction bases not matched to a gene: 7. The CDR3 is CASSSWGGGGANVLTF. CDR3 bases: TGCGCCAGCAGCTCCTGGGGGGGTGGTGGGGCCAACGTCCTGACTTTC.

This clonotype was seen many times. The chain employs TRBV11-2 and TRBJ1-4; maybe TRBD1 (5 bases). V was shortened by 5 bases and J by 7 bases, with 17 bases between the two germline ends. The CDR3 sequence is 15 residues long. Germline CDR1 and CDR2: SGHAT and FQNNGV. CDR3 in DNA: TGTGCCAGCAGCCCGGTCGGGGGAAGGGGTGAAAAACTGTTTTTT. Protein: CASSPVGGRGEKLFF.

A few counts support this clonotype. A much larger clone differs by one base, so this may be a read error. The rearrangement joins TRBV18 to TRBJ2-1; D ambiguous. Germline values: CDR1 KGHSH, CDR2 LQKENI. Deletions cut 2 bases from V and 5 bases from J, with 7 bases between. The CDR3 contains 13 residues. CDR3 coding DNA: TGTGCCAGCTCACCAGACACTCACAATGAGCAGTTCTTC. It specifies CASSPDTHNEQFF. The whole variable domain, filled in from reference TRBV18 and TRBJ2-1, reads NAGVMQNPRHLVRRRGQEARLRCSPMKGHSHVYWYRQLPEEGLKFMVYLQKENIIDESGMPKERFSAEFPKEGPSILRIQQVVRGDSAAYFCASSPDTHNEQFFGPGTRLTVL.

This clonotype was observed at least ten times. The rearrangement joins TRBV7-2 to TRBJ2-3, with D maybe TRBD2 (6 bases). The V end was cut by 3 bases, the J end by 4 bases, with 8 bases between. Germline CDR1 is SGHTA and CDR2 is FQGNSA. CDR3 length: 13 amino acids. In DNA form, the CDR3 reads TGTGCCAGCAGCTTTTCGGGGGCAGATACGCAGTATTTT. Translating gives CASSFSGADTQYF.

As to this clonotype: A single base separates this from a much larger clone, so it may be a read error. This CDR3 reads CASSSSKGNTEAFF. Written as DNA, the CDR3 is TGTGCCAGCAGTTCCTCAAAGGGGAACACTGAAGCTTTCTTT. V is TRBV28 and J is TRBJ1-1; the D is unclear. V dropped 4 bases and J dropped 1 base, with 10 bases sitting between them. CDR1 and CDR2 from the germline V gene are MDHEN and SYDVKM. CDR3 length: 14 residues.

This clonotype has at least ten counts. This chain uses TRBV5-1 with TRBJ1-1, with 9 bases identical to TRBD1. The J segment lost 8 bases and the V segment lost 2 bases, leaving 7 bases of the junction unmatched. The germline gives CDR1 SGHRS, CDR2 YFSETQ. This CDR3 region has 14 residues. CDR3 DNA sequence: TGCGCCAGCAGCTTACCTACAGGGGGCGCGGAAGCTTTCTTT. As protein: CASSLPTGGAEAFF.

In its sample, this clonotype was seen many times. The V gene is TRBV20-1, the J gene TRBJ2-5; D may correspond to TRBD1 or TRBD2 (5 bases each). Trimming left V 2 bases short and J 8 bases short, with 24 bases between. This CDR3 comprises 16 residues. Germline CDR1 DFQATT, CDR2 SNEGSKA (reference sequence). The CDR3 sequence is CSARSLRRQGLRTQYF. CDR3 DNA: TGCAGTGCTAGATCCCTAAGGAGGCAGGGTCTACGAACCCAGTACTTC.

This clonotype was seen at least ten times. At one end, the junction sequence differs from germline, possibly due to a read error. The V gene is TRBV5-5, the J gene TRBJ1-5; D may be TRBD1 (5 bases). The CDR3 has 16 amino acids. Per germline, CDR1 SGHKS and CDR2 YYEKEE (reference sequence). DNA of the CDR3: TGTGCCAGCAGCTTGGTACAGGTCCTGAGTAATCAGCCCCAGAATTTT. Protein: CASSLVQVLSNQPQNF.

This clonotype was seen a handful of times. This sequence joins TRBV4-1 and TRBJ1-1; D might be TRBD1 (6 bases). Trimming stripped 4 bases from V and 0 bases from J, with 12 bases between. Germline V gene lookup returns CDR1 MGHRA and CDR2 YSYEKL. The CDR3 totals 15 residues. In nucleotides, the CDR3 is TGCGCCAGCAGCCCTGGACAGCGAATGAACACTGAAGCTTTCTTT. It translates to CASSPGQRMNTEAFF.

This clonotype was detected many times. The genes are TRBV20-1 and TRBJ2-7; 13 positions match TRBD2. V lost 0 bases and J lost 4; bases outside the gene matches: 9. CDR3 length equals 17 residues. In germline, CDR1 is DFQATT, CDR2 SNEGSKA (reference sequence). The CDR3 sequence is CSARDLRTSGSLYEQYF. The CDR3 nucleotides read TGCAGTGCTAGAGATCTAAGGACTAGCGGGAGTCTATACGAGCAGTACTTC.

This clonotype was recorded at least ten times. The gene calls are TRBV3-1 and TRBJ2-5; D could derive from TRBD1 or TRBD2 (6 bases each). Germline V lookup: CDR1 LGHDT, CDR2 YNNKEL (reference sequence). The CDR3 has 12 amino acids. Trimming stripped 5 bases from V and 13 bases from J, with 17 bases between. CDR3 residues: CASSAGHLAGYF. CDR3 DNA: TGTGCCAGCAGCGCGGGACACCTCGCCGGGTACTTC.

At least ten counts were recorded for this clonotype. The chain recombines TRBV19 with TRBJ2-3; D perhaps matches TRBD2 (5 bases). The V gene lost 4 bases and the J gene lost 6 bases, with 8 bases spanning the gap. This CDR3 spans 12 amino acids. Germline CDR1 and CDR2: LNHDA and SQIVND (reference sequence). CDR3 in amino acids: CASSRRGDTQYF. CDR3 bases: TGTGCCAGTAGTAGAAGAGGGGATACGCAGTATTTT.

This clonotype was recorded at least ten times. The chain couples TRBV6-2 or TRBV6-3 to TRBJ1-1; D ambiguous. V dropped 4 bases and J dropped 3 bases, with 6 bases sitting between them. The CDR3 is made up of 12 amino acids. Germline V gene lookup returns CDR1 MNHEY and CDR2 SVGEGT. CDR3 in amino acids: CASSWGYTEAFF. The DNA of the CDR3 is TGTGCCAGCAGTTGGGGATACACTGAAGCTTTCTTT.

This clonotype was counted many times. This CDR3 reads CASSQGQGGPDTQYF. As DNA, the CDR3 is TGCGCCAGCAGCCAAGGACAGGGCGGCCCAGATACGCAGTATTTT. The chain links TRBV5-1 to TRBJ2-3, with 8 bases matching TRBD1. The CDR3 runs 15 residues. CDR1 is SGHRS, CDR2 YFSETQ, per germline. V shed 4 bases, J shed 4 bases, and the junction held 8 bases outside the gene matches.

This clonotype has a handful of counts. The chain joins TRBV6-5 to TRBJ1-2; unclear D gene. CDR1 MNHEY and CDR2 SVGAGI come from the germline V gene. CDR3 length: 11 amino acids. V shed 8 bases and J shed 2 bases, with 6 bases lying between them. The CDR3 is CASGGNYGYTF. DNA for the CDR3: TGTGCCAGCGGTGGGAACTATGGCTACACCTTC.

In its sample, this clonotype was seen many times. The genes are TRBV20-1 and TRBJ1-2; D possibly corresponds to TRBD1 (6 bases). The germline V gene has CDR1 DFQATT and CDR2 SNEGSKA (reference sequence). V gave up 5 bases and J gave up 7 bases, with 14 bases separating them. The CDR3 runs 12 residues. DNA of the CDR3: TGCAGTGCTGACAAGGGGGGCGGTGGCTACACCTTC. It encodes CSADKGGGGYTF.